Presented here are 26 T cell receptor beta chains from one specimen sequenced in a study of cytomegalovirus exposure and HLA in healthy donors. It was with 60 Vbeta and 13 Jbeta primers that the PCR ran. Sequencing was performed with immunoSEQ multiplex PCR; in TCRdb, only in-frame clones are kept and a portion is missing. The data hold 180,000 or so clones, with over 70% observed a single time. Input material: PBMCs. All receptors come from a female donor in good health and CMV-seronegative.

The V and J genes are TRBV29-1 and TRBJ2-5, with D unresolved. The J call is in doubt because the DNA end fits TRBJ2-7 better. CDR1 is SQVTM, CDR2 ANQGSEA, per germline. The CDR3 is 11 amino acids. The CDR3 region is CSVQTGYEQYF. The CDR3 coding sequence is TGCAGCGTCCAGACTGGTTACGAGCAGTACTTC.

The chain combines TRBV20-1 with TRBJ2-1; D is possibly TRBD1 (6 bases). Germline assignment: CDR1 DFQATT and CDR2 SNEGSKA (reference sequence). This CDR3 has 11 residues. Trimming took off 6 bases at V and 6 bases at J, with 9 bases between the two ends. CDR3 nucleotides: TGCAGTGCGGCCAGGGGCAATGAGCAGTTCTTC. Translated: CSAARGNEQFF.

The CDR3 is CASSPGGGRDYGYTF. DNA for the CDR3: TGTGCCAGCAGCCCTGGGGGGGGGCGCGACTATGGCTACACCTTC. This chain joins TRBV6-4 and TRBJ1-2; possible D gene TRBD1, 6 bases. The CDR3 spans 15 residues. Germline values: CDR1 MRHNA, CDR2 SNTAGT. Trimming left V 6 bases short and J 3 bases short, with 17 bases between.

This chain uses TRBV7-3 with TRBJ2-2; the D gene is possibly TRBD1 (5 bases). Germline V gene data show CDR1 as SGHTA and CDR2 as FQGTGA. Trimming pared 6 bases from V and 7 bases from J, leaving 21 bases between. CDR3 length equals 16 residues. The CDR3 DNA reads as TGTGCCAGCAGGCGAGACAGCCTCGCCCAGGTCGGGGAGCTGTTTTTT. Translating gives CASRRDSLAQVGELFF.

This chain links TRBV9 with TRBJ2-3; D is possibly TRBD2 (6 bases). Germline V gene data show CDR1 as SGDLS and CDR2 as YYNGEE. The germline V and J ends were trimmed by 0 bases and 5 bases, with 19 bases remaining between them. The CDR3 has 17 residues. The CDR3, as DNA: TGTGCCAGCAGCGTAGTCCCTCGATGGCGGGATGGAGATACGCAGTATTTT. It specifies CASSVVPRWRDGDTQYF.

J is TRBJ2-3 and V is TRBV9, with 8 positions matching TRBD2. V shed 0 bases and J 4 bases; nucleotides not matched to a gene: 7. Germline V gives CDR1 SGDLS, CDR2 YYNGEE. The CDR3 runs 16 residues. CDR3 in amino acids: CASSVVEREMSDTQYF. CDR3 bases: TGTGCCAGCAGCGTAGTAGAGCGGGAGATGTCAGATACGCAGTATTTT.

The chain carries TRBV27 and TRBJ1-4; TRBD1 might be the D (6 bases). Germline V gene lookup returns CDR1 MNHEY and CDR2 SMNVEV (reference sequence). The CDR3 sequence is 15 residues long. Trimming stripped 4 bases from V and 2 bases from J, with 11 bases between. CDR3 protein: CASSSTGTTNEKLFF. The CDR3 bases are TGTGCCAGCAGTTCAACAGGGACCACTAATGAAAAACTGTTTTTT.

J is TRBJ2-7 and V is TRBV7-2, with TRBD2 matching 7 bases. This CDR3 spans 15 amino acids. Germline values: CDR1 SGHTA, CDR2 FQGNSA. V trimming: 6 bases; J trimming: 1 base; junction bases outside the gene matches: 9. CDR3 nucleotide sequence: TGTGCCAGCAGTCAGAGGGCTAGCGGATCCTACGAGCAGTACTTC. As protein: CASSQRASGSYEQYF.

The genes are TRBV2 and TRBJ2-7; 8 nucleotides align to TRBD2. This CDR3 has 13 amino acids. Germline V CDR1 and CDR2: SNHLY, FYNNEI. The ends lost 6 bases at V and 4 bases at J; junction bases unmatched: 5. The DNA of the CDR3 is TGTGCCAGCAGGCCGGGACTAGGATACGAGCAGTACTTC. Amino acids: CASRPGLGYEQYF. Full variable domain (missing parts from reference TRBV2 and TRBJ2-7): EPEVTQTPSHQVTQMGQEVILRCVPISNHLYFYWYRQILGQKVEFLVSFYNNEISEKSEIFDDQFSVERPDGSNFTLKIRSTKLEDSAMYFCASRPGLGYEQYFGPGTRLTVT.

The V gene is TRBV6-5, the J gene TRBJ2-2; tentative D call: TRBD1 (5 bases). Germline V gene lookup returns CDR1 MNHEY and CDR2 SVGAGI. The V and J ends lost 2 bases and 7 bases respectively, with 17 bases between them. The CDR3 is made up of 16 amino acids. The CDR3 DNA reads as TGTGCCAGCAGTTACCTTCAAAGGGGATCGCGCGGGGAGCTGTTTTTT. It yields the protein CASSYLQRGSRGELFF.

This chain uses TRBV28 with TRBJ2-7; 9 nucleotides match TRBD1. Per germline, CDR1 MDHEN and CDR2 SYDVKM. The length of the CDR3 is 15 residues. J gave up 1 base and V 7 bases, and 8 bases lay outside the gene matches. The CDR3 region has the DNA TGTGCCAGCACCACATCCGGGACAGGGTCCTACGAGCAGTACTTC. Amino acids: CASTTSGTGSYEQYF.

This chain links TRBV2 with TRBJ1-2; maybe TRBD1 (6 bases). Trimming shortened V by 8 bases and J by 4 bases, and 14 bases separated the two germline ends. The CDR3 consists of 13 residues. The germline V gene encodes CDR1 SNHLY and CDR2 FYNNEI. CDR3 protein: CASSAGDSYGYTF. In DNA form, the CDR3 reads TGTGCCAGCTCAGCAGGGGATAGCTATGGCTACACCTTC.

This clone was recorded only once. CDR3 DNA: TGTGCCAGTAGTGCGGACAGGGGAAATTCGGCCCTCCACTTT. As protein: CASSADRGNSALHF. This rearrangement joins TRBV7-2 to TRBJ1-6; 9 bases agree with TRBD1. Germline lookup yields CDR1 SGHTA and CDR2 FQGNSA. Unmatched junction bases numbered 14, after V lost 9 bases and J lost 14 bases. This CDR3 comprises 14 residues.

V and J are TRBV13 and TRBJ1-1; 8 bases fit TRBD1. Trimming at V came to 5 bases and at J to 4 bases, leaving 6 bases not matched to a gene. CDR1 and CDR2 (germline): PRHDT, FYEKMQ (reference sequence). The CDR3 has 14 amino acids. CDR3 region: CASSRNRGATEAFF. The DNA of the CDR3 is TGTGCCAGCAGCCGAAACAGGGGGGCCACTGAAGCTTTCTTT.

J is TRBJ1-5 and V is TRBV30, with TRBD1 matching over 9 bases. The trim removed 8 bases at V and 6 bases at J, leaving 8 bases unmatched. The CDR3 contains 13 residues. The germline V gene encodes CDR1 GTSNPN and CDR2 SVGIG (reference sequence). CDR3 region: CAGGTGFFQPQHF. The CDR3 coding sequence is TGTGCCGGCGGGACAGGGTTTTTTCAGCCCCAGCATTTT.

This chain joins TRBV2 and TRBJ2-7, with 7 nucleotides matching TRBD1. Germline V lookup: CDR1 SNHLY, CDR2 FYNNEI. This CDR3 has 14 residues. J lost 5 bases, V lost 5 bases, and 9 bases had no gene match. This CDR3 is CASSPGTADDEQYF. As DNA, the CDR3 is TGTGCCAGCAGTCCGGGGACAGCAGATGACGAGCAGTACTTC.

The chain uses TRBV5-4 and TRBJ2-3; 11 bases map to TRBD1. The junction had 4 bases not matched to a gene; V was cut back by 4 bases and J by 3 bases. Germline CDR1 is SGHNT and CDR2 is YYREEE (reference sequence). The CDR3 loop spans 15 amino acids. The CDR3 nucleotides are TGTGCCAGCAGCCCTCGGGACAGGGGGACAGATACGCAGTATTTT. Its translation: CASSPRDRGTDTQYF.

This clone was seen only once. The chain carries TRBV5-4 and TRBJ2-1, with D possibly matching TRBD2 (5 bases). Germline values: CDR1 SGHNT, CDR2 YYREEE (reference sequence). The CDR3 sequence is 15 residues long. V gave up 4 bases and J gave up 0 bases, with 11 bases separating them. CDR3: CASSLRTSSYNEQFF. CDR3 coding DNA: TGTGCCAGCAGCCTTCGTACTAGCTCCTACAATGAGCAGTTCTTC.

The count of this clone is one. The V and J genes are TRBV15 and TRBJ2-5; tentative D call: TRBD1 (6 bases). The V gene lost 0 bases and the J gene lost 5 bases, with 16 bases spanning the gap. This CDR3 is 16 amino acids long. The germline gives CDR1 LNHNV, CDR2 YYDKDF (reference sequence). The CDR3: CATSRDLARDKETQYF. In DNA, the CDR3 is TGTGCCACCAGCAGAGATTTAGCACGGGACAAGGAGACCCAGTACTTC.

The chain links TRBV28 to TRBJ2-2, with a possible D match to TRBD2 (7 bases). Germline V CDR1 and CDR2: MDHEN, SYDVKM. The CDR3 covers 16 residues. Trimming removed 3 bases at V and 4 bases at J, with 15 bases between. CDR3 region: CASSFRGARSTGELFF. CDR3 in DNA: TGTGCCAGCAGTTTCCGGGGGGCGCGAAGCACCGGGGAGCTGTTTTTT.

Turning to this clone: Other nucleotide sequences in the sample specify the same CDR3. The rearrangement joins TRBV7-2 to TRBJ2-7; tentative D call: TRBD1 (5 bases). CDR3 length: 13 residues. Trimming pared 4 bases from V and 2 bases from J, leaving 9 bases between. From germline, CDR1 is SGHTA and CDR2 FQGNSA. CDR3: CASSSRQTYEQYF. DNA for the CDR3: TGTGCCAGCAGCTCCCGACAGACCTACGAGCAGTACTTC.

The chain recombines TRBV2 with TRBJ1-3, with D possibly being TRBD1 (5 bases). Trimming removed 6 bases at V and 1 base at J, with 7 bases between. Germline values: CDR1 SNHLY, CDR2 FYNNEI. The CDR3 runs to 13 residues. Here the CDR3 DNA reads TGTGCCAGCAGAGGGGTGTCTGGAAACACCATATATTTT. Its protein is CASRGVSGNTIYF.

The count of this clone is one. The V and J genes are TRBV19 and TRBJ1-2, with 8 bases identical to TRBD1. This CDR3 is 15 amino acids long. The trim removed 9 bases at V and 7 bases at J, leaving 16 bases unmatched. The germline V gene has CDR1 LNHDA and CDR2 SQIVND (reference sequence). CDR3 bases: TGTGCCAGCGAGGACCAAGGACAGGGAAGCTTTGGCTACACCTTC. It translates to CASEDQGQGSFGYTF. Full variable domain (missing parts from reference TRBV19 and TRBJ1-2): DGGITQSPKYLFRKEGQNVTLSCEQNLNHDAMYWYRQDPGQGLRLIYYSQIVNDFQKGDIAEGYSVSREKKESFPLTVTSAQKNPTAFYLCASEDQGQGSFGYTFGSGTRLTVV.

This sequence joins TRBV19 and TRBJ1-6; TRBD1 is a possible D gene (5 bases). The CDR3 consists of 16 residues. V lost 7 bases and J 0 bases, leaving 13 bases between the germline ends. Germline assignment: CDR1 LNHDA and CDR2 SQIVND (reference sequence). For the CDR3, the DNA is TGTGCCAGTATGATGGGGGGTTCCTCCTATAATTCACCCCTCCACTTT. Translated, it gives CASMMGGSSYNSPLHF.

The chain carries TRBV5-1 and TRBJ2-5; 10 bases map to TRBD2. CDR1 SGHRS and CDR2 YFSETQ come from the germline V gene. Germline trimming cut 5 bases from V and 2 bases from J; bases unmatched to any gene: 6. The CDR3 contains 15 residues. The DNA of the CDR3 is TGCGCCAGCAGGAGCGGGGGGGCTGGACAAGAGACCCAGTACTTC. Protein product: CASRSGGAGQETQYF. Full variable domain (missing parts from reference TRBV5-1 and TRBJ2-5): KAGVTQTPRYLIKTRGQQVTLSCSPISGHRSVSWYQQTPGQGLQFLFEYFSETQRNKGNFPGRFSGRQFSNSRSEMNVSTLELGDSALYLCASRSGGAGQETQYFGPGTRLLVL.

The J gene is TRBJ2-2, the V gene TRBV27; the match to TRBD1 covers 10 bases. The trim removed 6 bases at V and 6 bases at J, leaving 7 bases unmatched. CDR1 MNHEY and CDR2 SMNVEV come from the germline V gene (reference sequence). The CDR3 is 15 amino acids. The CDR3 spells CASRRQGALAGELFF. CDR3 in DNA: TGTGCCAGCAGGAGACAGGGGGCGTTAGCCGGGGAGCTGTTTTTT.